Each of the 6 T cell receptor beta chains below was sequenced from the same sample in a study of blood T cell repertoires in COVID-19. Data came from immunoSEQ multiplex PCR; TCRdb stores just in-frame clones and leaves some out. Counted here are around 73,000 clones, 60% to 80% occurring once; the ten biggest clones make up 2% to 2.5%. The specimen sequenced was peripheral blood. The receptor source for this set is an older man with COVID-19, enrolled during active disease.

This clone showed up just once. The rearrangement uses TRBV6-1 and TRBJ2-6; the D is unclear. CDR3 size: 17 residues. The V end was cut by 3 bases, the J end by 0 bases, with 12 bases between. CDR1 is MNHNS, CDR2 SASEGT, per germline. The CDR3 nucleotides are TGTGCCAGCAGTGAGGTCCGGGTACGCTCTGGGGCCAACGTCCTGACTTTC. The encoded protein is CASSEVRVRSGANVLTF.

The chain employs TRBV3-1 (or the pseudogene TRBV3-2) and TRBJ2-1; weak D call: TRBD2 (6 bases). The CDR3 has 15 residues. Germline lookup yields CDR1 LGHDT and CDR2 YNNKEL (reference sequence). The V and J ends lost 4 bases and 1 base respectively, with 11 bases between them. The CDR3 protein is CASSPLALSYNEQFF. DNA for the CDR3: TGTGCCAGCAGCCCGCTAGCGCTGTCCTACAATGAGCAGTTCTTC.

The V call is TRBV9, the J call TRBJ1-2; D unclear. Deletions cut 0 bases from V and 0 bases from J, with 9 bases between. This CDR3 is 15 amino acids long. CDR1 is SGDLS, CDR2 YYNGEE, per germline. The CDR3 is CASSVGAGANYGYTF. The CDR3 nucleotides are TGTGCCAGCAGCGTAGGTGCGGGCGCTAACTATGGCTACACCTTC.

The CDR3 sequence is CASSLRDSTTGELFF. DNA for the CDR3: TGTGCCAGCAGCTTAAGGGACAGCACAACCGGGGAGCTGTTTTTT. This chain joins TRBV7-8 and TRBJ2-2; 7 nucleotides agree with TRBD1. J was trimmed by 5 bases and V by 2 bases; bases with no gene match: 5. The CDR3 runs to 15 residues. Germline values: CDR1 SGHVS, CDR2 FQNEAQ.

The V call is TRBV11-3, the J call TRBJ1-3; 7 nucleotides line up with TRBD1. CDR3 size: 17 residues. V was clipped by 8 bases and J by 0 bases; unmatched bases: 13. Germline V gene sequence: CDR1 SGHNT, CDR2 YENEEA. The CDR3 bases are TGTGCCAGCTCCGAGGGGGCCTTCTCCCCCTCTGGAAACACCATATATTTT. This encodes CASSEGAFSPSGNTIYF.

As DNA, the CDR3 is TGTGCCACCGGGACAGGGCTTCCGCCCCAGCATTTT. Its protein product is CATGTGLPPQHF. V usage is TRBV15 and J usage is TRBJ1-5; 9 bases match TRBD1. J gave up 9 bases and V 8 bases, and 5 bases lay outside the gene matches. Germline V gene sequence: CDR1 LNHNV, CDR2 YYDKDF (reference sequence). The CDR3 is made up of 12 amino acids. Together with reference TRBV15 and TRBJ1-5, the CDR3 gives the full variable domain: DAMVIQNPRYQVTQFGKPVTLSCSQTLNHNVMYWYQQKSSQAPKLLFHYYDKDFNNEADTPDNFQSRRPNTSFCFLDIRSPGLGDTAMYLCATGTGLPPQHFGDGTRLSIL.